One and the same sample provided the 14 T cell receptor beta chains below, sequenced in a study of blood T cells in healthy people across ages. The second PCR ran roughly 7 to 12 cycles with a sample-barcoded 5' primer and J-beta primers. TCRdb ran MiXCR on the 5' RACE reads and lists one entry per CDR3 protein. This table has fewer than 800,000 distinct CDR3 sequences, just under 25% appearing once. These records were also assigned to another study, of T cells of mothers and their children.

What was sequenced was blood. The receptors shown here come from a boy between 5 and 17 years old in good health.

The rearrangement joins TRBV11-2 to TRBJ1-4; D uncertain. V was cut by 8 bases and J by 6 bases, with 10 bases left in between. Germline V lookup: CDR1 SGHAT, CDR2 FQNNGV. The CDR3 runs to 12 residues. The CDR3 spells CASQRGDEKLFF. The CDR3 DNA sequence: TGTGCCAGCCAACGTGGGGATGAAAAACTGTTTTTT.

This clonotype has a handful of counts. This chain connects TRBV20-1 to TRBJ1-1; maybe TRBD1 (6 bases). Germline CDR1 DFQATT, CDR2 SNEGSKA (reference sequence). There are 13 residues in the CDR3. Trimming cost V 3 bases and J 5 bases, with 13 bases left between them. The CDR3 sequence is CSASTRGGTEAFF. The CDR3 region has the DNA TGCAGTGCTAGCACCAGGGGCGGGACTGAAGCTTTCTTT.

CDR3 region: CASGVQDYGYTF. The CDR3 nucleotides read TGTGCCAGCGGCGTCCAGGACTATGGCTACACCTTC. The V call is TRBV7-9, the J call TRBJ1-2; D ambiguous. The germline V and J ends were trimmed by 8 bases and 3 bases, with 10 bases remaining between them. Germline loops: CDR1 SEHNR, CDR2 FQNEAQ (reference sequence). The CDR3 runs 12 residues.

J is TRBJ2-5 and V is TRBV29-1; D not resolved. The germline gives CDR1 SQVTM, CDR2 ANQGSEA. CDR3 size: 12 residues. V lost 2 bases to trimming and J lost 3 bases, with 7 bases between them. This chain's CDR3 is CSVERREETQYF. CDR3 nucleotides: TGCAGCGTTGAAAGGCGTGAAGAGACCCAGTACTTC.

V gene TRBV4-1 combines with J gene TRBJ1-2, with D possibly TRBD1 on 6 matching bases. The V end lost 3 bases, the J end lost 6 bases, and 17 bases lay between the germline ends. The CDR3 is made up of 15 amino acids. Looked up from germline, CDR1 is MGHRA and CDR2 is YSYEKL. CDR3: CASSQIQDAGDGYTF. CDR3 nucleotide sequence: TGCGCCAGCAGCCAGATCCAGGACGCAGGGGATGGCTACACCTTC.

The rearrangement uses TRBV4-1 and TRBJ2-3; D unclear. The germline CDR1 and CDR2 sequences are MGHRA and YSYEKL. The V end was cut by 6 bases, the J end by 0 bases, with 13 bases between. The CDR3 consists of 15 residues. CDR3 in amino acids: CASRRVESSTDTQYF. The CDR3 DNA sequence: TGCGCCAGCAGGCGCGTGGAATCTAGCACAGATACGCAGTATTTT.

The chain employs TRBV29-1 and TRBJ2-3; D not resolved. The V gene lost 0 bases and the J gene lost 0 bases, with 16 bases spanning the gap. Germline V lookup: CDR1 SQVTM, CDR2 ANQGSEA. CDR3 length: 17 residues. The CDR3 coding sequence is TGCAGCGTTGAAGATCGTCGCGGCCCGTCTAGCACAGATACGCAGTATTTT. It yields the protein CSVEDRRGPSSTDTQYF.

This clonotype came up a few times. CDR3 sequence (DNA): TGTGCCAGCAGTCCTGCCAGCGGGGAAAAAGAGACCCAGTACTTC. Translated: CASSPASGEKETQYF. The genes are TRBV6-5 and TRBJ2-5; the match to TRBD2 covers 7 bases. The trim removed 5 bases at V and 3 bases at J, leaving 9 bases unmatched. This CDR3 spans 15 amino acids. Germline V lookup: CDR1 MNHEY, CDR2 SVGAGI.

The rearrangement joins TRBV15 to TRBJ2-1; D gene ambiguous. V lost 1 base and J lost 0, with 7 bases in between. The CDR3 contains 15 residues. Germline CDR1 LNHNV, CDR2 YYDKDF (reference sequence). The CDR3 nucleotides are TGTGCCACCAGCAGAGTTGGCTCCTCCTACAATGAGCAGTTCTTC. This sequence encodes CATSRVGSSYNEQFF.

The chain carries TRBV7-2 and TRBJ2-1; 13 bases align to TRBD2. V dropped 5 bases and J dropped 2; count of bases not matched to a gene: 12. Germline assignment: CDR1 SGHTA and CDR2 FQGNSA. The CDR3 covers 19 residues. The CDR3 region has the DNA TGTGCCAGCAGCCCAGAGAGGACTAGCGGGAGTCTAACCTACAATGAGCAGTTCTTC. As protein: CASSPERTSGSLTYNEQFF.

The chain uses TRBV29-1 and TRBJ1-1; no definite D call. This CDR3 is built from 11 residues. V lost 8 bases and J 5 bases, leaving 12 bases between the germline ends. CDR1 and CDR2 from the germline V gene are SQVTM and ANQGSEA. The CDR3 protein is CSSTSGTEAFF. In nucleotides, the CDR3 is TGCAGCTCGACGTCCGGGACTGAAGCTTTCTTT.

The chain is built from TRBV6-2 or TRBV6-3 and TRBJ2-2, with D maybe TRBD2 (6 bases). V dropped 7 bases and J dropped 2 bases, with 11 bases sitting between them. The germline gives CDR1 MNHEY, CDR2 SVGEGT. The CDR3 covers 14 residues. CDR3 region: CASNILANTGELFF. CDR3 nucleotide sequence: TGTGCCAGCAACATACTAGCTAACACCGGGGAGCTGTTTTTT.

CDR3 region: CASRQAVGTEAFF. Here the CDR3 DNA reads TGTGCCAGTCGTCAGGCGGTGGGCACTGAAGCTTTCTTT. V and J are TRBV6-6 and TRBJ1-1; no clear D gene. The CDR3 spans 13 residues. Germline V gene data show CDR1 as MNHNY and CDR2 as SVGAGI (reference sequence). Trimming took 9 bases from V and 4 from J, leaving 15 bases between them.

The chain couples TRBV11-3 to TRBJ2-5, with a possible D match to TRBD2 (5 bases). V dropped 5 bases and J dropped 8 bases, with 12 bases sitting between them. The CDR3 is made up of 12 amino acids. Germline V gene data show CDR1 as SGHNT and CDR2 as YENEEA. CDR3 amino acids: CASSPAANTQYF. In nucleotides, the CDR3 is TGTGCCAGCAGCCCAGCGGCTAATACCCAGTACTTC.